Detailed here is one TCR beta chain. Its antigen is unidentified. These data originate in a study of T cells expressing NK-cell markers. Study-wide results and caveats: Of the CD8+ T cell pool in 6 or 7 donors, roughly 1.0-8% was accounted for by dominant NKG2C+ clonotypes.

The CDR3 consists of 13 residues. The germline gives CDR1 SQVTM, CDR2 ANQGSEA. Reprocessing the 5' RACE reads, TCRdb reports a single entry for every CDR3 protein and omits DNA. This sample's table reports over 350,000 distinct CDR3 sequences. The material sequenced was blood T cells: a sorted CD56 or NKG2C T cell subset, CD4+ or CD8+ T cells, or bulk PBMC T cells (not recorded which). This rearrangement joins TRBV29-1 to TRBJ1-5. The sequence came from a woman aged 45-60 years in good health. CDR3 region: CSVLEFSNQPQHF.